Below, 8 T cell receptor beta chains from the same sample are listed, as sequenced in a study of cytomegalovirus exposure and HLA in healthy donors. TCRdb keeps only in-frame clones here, not all; method: immunoSEQ multiplex PCR. The sample includes 100,000 to 150,000 clones, 70% to 90% of them seen just once. The material sequenced was PBMCs. The receptors derive from a woman aged 18-29 years in good health and CMV-seronegative.

The chain joins TRBV18 to TRBJ1-4; D is possibly TRBD1 (6 bases). There are 15 residues in the CDR3. In germline, CDR1 is KGHSH, CDR2 LQKENI. V was clipped by 5 bases and J by 6 bases, with 16 bases between them. This CDR3 is CASSSYRVSDEKLFF. CDR3 coding DNA: TGTGCCAGCTCATCATACAGGGTTTCGGATGAAAAACTGTTTTTT.

The V call is TRBV5-8, the J call TRBJ1-4, with 7 bases lining up with TRBD1. From germline, CDR1 is SGHTS and CDR2 YDEGEE. This CDR3 region has 16 residues. Germline trimming cut 4 bases from V and 0 bases from J; bases unmatched to any gene: 6. CDR3 DNA sequence: TGTGCCAGCAGCCCGGGACAGTATGCAACTAATGAAAAACTGTTTTTT. Protein sequence: CASSPGQYATNEKLFF. The variable domain in full, with the rest retrieved from reference TRBV5-8 and TRBJ1-4, is EAGVTQSPTHLIKTRGQQATLRCSPISGHTSVYWYQQALGLGLQFLLWYDEGEERNRGNFPPRFSGRQFPNYSSELNVNALELEDSALYLCASSPGQYATNEKLFFGSGTQLSVL.

The J gene is TRBJ2-5, the V gene TRBV30; 10 nucleotides match TRBD2. V lost 0 bases to trimming and J lost 0 bases; unmatched junction nucleotides: 4. The CDR3 consists of 16 residues. CDR1 and CDR2 (germline): GTSNPN, SVGIG (reference sequence). CDR3 loop: CAWSVGTSAYQETQYF. DNA for the CDR3: TGTGCCTGGAGTGTGGGGACTAGCGCGTACCAAGAGACCCAGTACTTC.

This clone was recorded only once. This rearrangement joins TRBV4-2 to TRBJ1-1; 7 bases align to TRBD1. This CDR3 has 13 amino acids. V trimming: 5 bases; J trimming: 4 bases; junction bases outside the gene matches: 4. The germline V gene encodes CDR1 LGHNA and CDR2 YNFKEQ. The CDR3 sequence: CASSRTGSTEAFF. The CDR3 DNA reads as TGTGCCAGCAGCAGGACAGGCTCCACTGAAGCTTTCTTT.

This rearrangement joins TRBV21-1 to TRBJ2-2; the table gives TRBD1 as D, unverified against the DNA. TRBV21-1 is labeled a pseudogene. The CDR3 runs 19 residues. The CDR3 reads CASSKGQGRSVRYTGELFF. In nucleotides, the CDR3 is TGTGCCAGCAGCAAAGGACAGGGGCGATCCGTCCGGTACACCGGGGAGCTGTTTTTT.

CDR3 loop: CASSVGSRAGANVLTF. The CDR3 coding sequence is TGTGCCAGCAGCGTAGGGTCCAGGGCTGGGGCCAACGTCCTGACTTTC. The V gene is TRBV9, the J gene TRBJ2-6, with a tentative D call TRBD1 (5 bases). The CDR3 runs 16 residues. V lost 0 bases and J lost 2, with 9 bases in between. Per germline, CDR1 SGDLS and CDR2 YYNGEE.

The chain joins TRBV7-9 to TRBJ2-1, with TRBD1 matching over 8 bases. CDR3 length: 14 amino acids. Germline CDR1 reads SEHNR; CDR2 reads FQNEAQ (reference sequence). V lost 6 bases to trimming and J lost 3 bases; unmatched junction nucleotides: 4. The DNA for the CDR3 is TGTGCCAGCAGGGCGACAGGGGTCTACAATGAGCAGTTCTTC. Its translation is CASRATGVYNEQFF.

This clone occurred a few times. The CDR3 loop reads CASSFVAGASYEQYF. The CDR3, as DNA: TGTGCCAGCAGTTTCGTAGCGGGGGCCTCCTACGAGCAGTACTTC. The chain links TRBV28 to TRBJ2-7; TRBD2 matches at 9 bases. Losses at the gene ends were 3 bases for V and 0 bases for J; bases not matched to a gene: 3. The V gene's germline CDR1 is MDHEN and CDR2 SYDVKM. CDR3 length: 15 residues. The full variable domain, rest sourced from reference TRBV28 and TRBJ2-7, is DVKVTQSSRYLVKRTGEKVFLECVQDMDHENMFWYRQDPGLGLRLIYFSYDVKMKEKGDIPEGYSVSREKKERFSLILESASTNQTSMYLCASSFVAGASYEQYFGPGTRLTVT.